The table lists the clone carrying this T cell receptor beta chain with many counts. This entry comes from a study of neurological immune-mediated disorders. The authors produced cDNA by 5'RACE using 10-nucleotide random UMIs. TCRdb independently ran MiXCR on the 5' RACE reads; one entry per CDR3 protein. The sample records about 84,000 distinct CDR3 sequences, 10% to 13% being singletons. The V and J ends lost 7 bases and 2 bases, in that order; junction bases with no gene match: 1. Germline V gene lookup returns CDR1 SEHNR and CDR2 FQNEAQ (reference sequence). This CDR3 contains 12 residues. This receptor was obtained from a man between 40 and 49 years old in good health. The sample taken for sequencing was PBMCs. J is TRBJ1-1 and V is TRBV7-9; 7 bases fit TRBD1. The DNA for the CDR3 is TGTGCCAGCAACAGGGGCAACACTGAAGCTTTCTTT. It encodes CASNRGNTEAFF.